This T cell receptor (beta chain) was identified in a study of technical replicates of blood from a handful of donors. Some clones are missing from TCRdb's copy, which holds only in-frame ones; the method was immunoSEQ multiplex PCR. The data hold around 98,000 clones, with roughly 95% observed a single time. Trimming cost V 6 bases and J 8 bases, with 22 bases left between them. CDR1 is MNHNS and CDR2 is SASEGT in the germline V gene. The CDR3 contains 15 residues. The sequencing input was T cells isolated from PBMCs. This chain uses TRBV6-1 with TRBJ1-2; D is unclear. The TCR was taken from a human donor in good health. CDR3: CASSPSSRSPRGYTF. For the CDR3, the DNA is TGTGCCAGCAGCCCCAGTTCGAGGAGTCCCCGAGGCTACACCTTC.